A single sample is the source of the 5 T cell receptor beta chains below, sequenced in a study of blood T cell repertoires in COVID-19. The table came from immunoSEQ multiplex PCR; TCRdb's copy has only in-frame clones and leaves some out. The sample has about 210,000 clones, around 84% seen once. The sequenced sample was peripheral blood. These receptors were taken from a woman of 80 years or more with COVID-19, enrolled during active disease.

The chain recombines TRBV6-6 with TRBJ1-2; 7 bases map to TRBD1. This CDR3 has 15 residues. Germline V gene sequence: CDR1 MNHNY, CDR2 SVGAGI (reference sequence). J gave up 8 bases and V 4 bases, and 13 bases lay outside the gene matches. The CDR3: CASSSQTPGGWGYTF. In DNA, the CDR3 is TGTGCCAGCAGTTCACAAACCCCAGGGGGATGGGGCTACACCTTC.

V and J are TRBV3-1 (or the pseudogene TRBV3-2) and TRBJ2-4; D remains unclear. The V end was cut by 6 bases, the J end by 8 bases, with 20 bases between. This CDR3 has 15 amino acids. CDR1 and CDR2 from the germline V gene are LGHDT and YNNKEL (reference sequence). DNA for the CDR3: TGTGCCAGCAGTCCTGCCCCGGTTGGTATGGACATTCAGTACTTC. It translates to CASSPAPVGMDIQYF.

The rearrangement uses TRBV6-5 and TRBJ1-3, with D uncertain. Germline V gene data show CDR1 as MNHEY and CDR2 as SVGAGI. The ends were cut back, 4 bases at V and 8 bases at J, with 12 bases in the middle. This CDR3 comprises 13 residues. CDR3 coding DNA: TGTGCCAGCAGTTTAGGAGAGGCGGACACCATATATTTT. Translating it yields CASSLGEADTIYF.

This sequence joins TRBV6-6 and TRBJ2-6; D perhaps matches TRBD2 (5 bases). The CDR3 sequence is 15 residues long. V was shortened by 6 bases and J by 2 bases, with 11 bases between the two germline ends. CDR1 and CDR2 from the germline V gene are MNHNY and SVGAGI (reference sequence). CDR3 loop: CASSLRGAGANVLTF. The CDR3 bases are TGTGCCAGCAGCCTACGGGGAGCTGGGGCCAACGTCCTGACTTTC.

This CDR3 is CASSLAARGLGYTF. CDR3 nucleotides: TGTGCCAGCAGTTTAGCCGCCAGGGGGCTTGGCTACACCTTC. This chain joins TRBV28 and TRBJ1-2; TRBD1 agrees at 8 bases. Unmatched junction bases numbered 6, after V lost 2 bases and J lost 7 bases. Germline CDR1 reads MDHEN; CDR2 reads SYDVKM. The CDR3 spans 14 residues.